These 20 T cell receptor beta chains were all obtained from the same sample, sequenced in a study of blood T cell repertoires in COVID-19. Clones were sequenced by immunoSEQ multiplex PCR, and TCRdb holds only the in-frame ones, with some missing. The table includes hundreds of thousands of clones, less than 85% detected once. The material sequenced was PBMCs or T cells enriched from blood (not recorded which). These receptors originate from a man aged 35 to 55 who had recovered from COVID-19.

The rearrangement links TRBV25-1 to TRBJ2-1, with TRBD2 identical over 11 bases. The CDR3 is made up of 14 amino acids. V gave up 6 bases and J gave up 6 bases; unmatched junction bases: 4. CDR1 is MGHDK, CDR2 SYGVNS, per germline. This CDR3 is CASRTSGSFNEQFF. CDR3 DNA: TGTGCCAGCAGAACTAGCGGGAGTTTCAATGAGCAGTTCTTC.

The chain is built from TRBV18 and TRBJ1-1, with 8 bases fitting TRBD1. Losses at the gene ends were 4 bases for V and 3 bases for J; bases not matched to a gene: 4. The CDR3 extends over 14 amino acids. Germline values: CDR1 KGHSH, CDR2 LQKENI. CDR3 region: CASSRATGDTEAFF. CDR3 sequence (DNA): TGTGCCAGCTCACGAGCGACAGGGGACACTGAAGCTTTCTTT.

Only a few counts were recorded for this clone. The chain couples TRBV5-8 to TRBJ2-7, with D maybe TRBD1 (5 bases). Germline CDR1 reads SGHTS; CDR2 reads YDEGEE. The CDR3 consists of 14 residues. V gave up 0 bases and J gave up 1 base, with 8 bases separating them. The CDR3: CASSLGAGSYEQYF. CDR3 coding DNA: TGTGCCAGCAGCTTGGGGGCAGGGTCCTACGAGCAGTACTTC.

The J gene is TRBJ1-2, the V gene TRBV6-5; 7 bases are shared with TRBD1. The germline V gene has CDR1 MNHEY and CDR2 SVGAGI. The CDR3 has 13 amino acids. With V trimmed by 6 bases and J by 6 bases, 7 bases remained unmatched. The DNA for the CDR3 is TGTGCCAGCAGAGAGACAGGGAAGGATGGCTACACCTTC. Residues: CASRETGKDGYTF.

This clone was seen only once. DNA for the CDR3: TGTGCCATCAGTGCTAGTGGACAGGGGAGGACTGAAGCTTTCTTT. As protein: CAISASGQGRTEAFF. This chain uses TRBV10-3 with TRBJ1-1, with 9 bases fitting TRBD1. With V trimmed by 4 bases and J by 5 bases, 8 bases remained unmatched. Germline CDR1 is ENHRY and CDR2 is SYGVKD. CDR3 length equals 15 residues.

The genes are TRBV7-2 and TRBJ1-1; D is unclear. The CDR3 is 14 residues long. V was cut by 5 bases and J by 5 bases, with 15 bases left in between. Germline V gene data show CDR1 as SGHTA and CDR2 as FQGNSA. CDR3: CASSPGGESTEAFF. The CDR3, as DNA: TGTGCCAGCAGCCCCGGTGGGGAGAGTACTGAAGCTTTCTTT.

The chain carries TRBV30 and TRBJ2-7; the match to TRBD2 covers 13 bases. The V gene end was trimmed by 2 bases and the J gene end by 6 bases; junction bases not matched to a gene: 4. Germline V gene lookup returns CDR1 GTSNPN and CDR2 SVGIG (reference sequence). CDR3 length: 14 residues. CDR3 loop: CAWSPGLAGVEQYF. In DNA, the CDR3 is TGTGCCTGGAGTCCCGGACTAGCGGGAGTCGAGCAGTACTTC.

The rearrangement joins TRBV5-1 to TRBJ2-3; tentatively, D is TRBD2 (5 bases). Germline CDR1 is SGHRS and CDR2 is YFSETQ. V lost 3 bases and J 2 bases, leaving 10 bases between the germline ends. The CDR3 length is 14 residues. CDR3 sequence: CASSSWTYTDTQYF. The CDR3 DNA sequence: TGCGCCAGCAGCTCCTGGACTTACACAGATACGCAGTATTTT. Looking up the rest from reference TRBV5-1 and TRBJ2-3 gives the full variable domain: KAGVTQTPRYLIKTRGQQVTLSCSPISGHRSVSWYQQTPGQGLQFLFEYFSETQRNKGNFPGRFSGRQFSNSRSEMNVSTLELGDSALYLCASSSWTYTDTQYFGPGTRLTVL.

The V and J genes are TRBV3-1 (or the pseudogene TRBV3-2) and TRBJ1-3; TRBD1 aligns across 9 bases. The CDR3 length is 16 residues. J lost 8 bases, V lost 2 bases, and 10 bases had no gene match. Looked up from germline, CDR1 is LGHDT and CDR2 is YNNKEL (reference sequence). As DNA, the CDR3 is TGTGCCAGCAGCCAATTCTTGGACAGGGGAACGGACACCATATATTTT. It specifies CASSQFLDRGTDTIYF.

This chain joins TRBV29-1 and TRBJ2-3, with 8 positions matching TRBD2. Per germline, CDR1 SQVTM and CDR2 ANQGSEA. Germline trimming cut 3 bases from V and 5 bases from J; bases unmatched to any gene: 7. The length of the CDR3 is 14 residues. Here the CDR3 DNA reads TGCAGCGTTGATTCGGGAGGGCCGATAGATACGCAGTATTTT. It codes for CSVDSGGPIDTQYF.

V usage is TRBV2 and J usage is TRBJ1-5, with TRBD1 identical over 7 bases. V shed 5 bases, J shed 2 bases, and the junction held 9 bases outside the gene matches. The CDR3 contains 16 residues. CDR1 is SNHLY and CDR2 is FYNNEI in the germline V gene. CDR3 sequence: CASSQNRGVGNQPQHF. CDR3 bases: TGTGCCAGCAGTCAAAACAGGGGTGTCGGCAATCAGCCCCAGCATTTT.

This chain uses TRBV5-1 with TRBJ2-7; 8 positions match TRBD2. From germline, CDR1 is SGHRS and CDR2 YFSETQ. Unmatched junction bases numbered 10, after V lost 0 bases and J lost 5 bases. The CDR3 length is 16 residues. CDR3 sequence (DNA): TGCGCCAGCAGCTTGGCCCCTCAGCGGGAGAATCACGAGCAGTACTTC. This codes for CASSLAPQRENHEQYF.

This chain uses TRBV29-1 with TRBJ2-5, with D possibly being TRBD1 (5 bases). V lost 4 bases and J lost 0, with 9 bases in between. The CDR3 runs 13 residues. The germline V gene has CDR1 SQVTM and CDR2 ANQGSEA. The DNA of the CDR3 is TGCAGCGTTGGCAGGGCCCACCAAGAGACCCAGTACTTC. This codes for CSVGRAHQETQYF.

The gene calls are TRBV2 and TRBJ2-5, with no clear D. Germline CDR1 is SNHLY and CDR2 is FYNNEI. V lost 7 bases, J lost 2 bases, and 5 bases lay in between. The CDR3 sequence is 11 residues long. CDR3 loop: CASMLQETQYF. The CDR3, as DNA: TGTGCCAGCATGTTACAAGAGACCCAGTACTTC. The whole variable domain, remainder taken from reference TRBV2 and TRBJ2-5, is EPEVTQTPSHQVTQMGQEVILRCVPISNHLYFYWYRQILGQKVEFLVSFYNNEISEKSEIFDDQFSVERPDGSNFTLKIRSTKLEDSAMYFCASMLQETQYFGPGTRLLVL.

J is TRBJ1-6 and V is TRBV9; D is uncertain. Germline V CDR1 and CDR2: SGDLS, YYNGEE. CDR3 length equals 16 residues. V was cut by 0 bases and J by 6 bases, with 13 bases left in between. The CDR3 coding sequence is TGTGCCAGCAGCGTAGATCCGACTGAGTCTAATTCACCCCTCCACTTT. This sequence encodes CASSVDPTESNSPLHF.

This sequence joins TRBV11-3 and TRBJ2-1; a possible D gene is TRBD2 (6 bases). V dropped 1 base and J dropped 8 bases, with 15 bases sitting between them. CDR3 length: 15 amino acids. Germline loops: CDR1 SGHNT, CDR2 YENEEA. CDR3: CASSLGAGSLDEQFF. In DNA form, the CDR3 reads TGTGCCAGCAGCTTAGGAGCGGGTTCTTTAGATGAGCAGTTCTTC.

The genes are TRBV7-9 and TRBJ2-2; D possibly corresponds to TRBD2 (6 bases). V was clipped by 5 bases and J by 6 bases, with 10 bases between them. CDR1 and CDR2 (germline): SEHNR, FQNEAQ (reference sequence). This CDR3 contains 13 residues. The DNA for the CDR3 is TGTGCCAGCAGCGTAATAGCGGCCGGGGAGCTGTTTTTT. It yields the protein CASSVIAAGELFF.

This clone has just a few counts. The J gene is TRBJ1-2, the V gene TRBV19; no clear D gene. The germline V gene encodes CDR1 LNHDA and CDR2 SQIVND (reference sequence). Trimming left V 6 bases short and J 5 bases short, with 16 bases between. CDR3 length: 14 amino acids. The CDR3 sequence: CASSRGQEVYGYTF. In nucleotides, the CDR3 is TGTGCCAGTAGCCGAGGCCAGGAGGTTTATGGCTACACCTTC.

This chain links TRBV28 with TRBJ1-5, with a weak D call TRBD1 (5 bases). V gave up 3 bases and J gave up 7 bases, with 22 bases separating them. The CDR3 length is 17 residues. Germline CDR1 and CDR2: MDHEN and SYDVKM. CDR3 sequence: CASSFRDWAGRTQPQHF. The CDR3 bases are TGTGCCAGCAGTTTCCGGGACTGGGCAGGTCGGACGCAGCCCCAGCATTTT.

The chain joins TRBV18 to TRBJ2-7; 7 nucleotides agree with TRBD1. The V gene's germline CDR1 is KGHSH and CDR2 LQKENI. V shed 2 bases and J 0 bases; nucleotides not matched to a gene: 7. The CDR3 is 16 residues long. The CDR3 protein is CASSPGSGGVSYEQYF. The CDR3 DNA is TGTGCCAGCTCACCAGGGTCAGGGGGTGTCTCCTACGAGCAGTACTTC.